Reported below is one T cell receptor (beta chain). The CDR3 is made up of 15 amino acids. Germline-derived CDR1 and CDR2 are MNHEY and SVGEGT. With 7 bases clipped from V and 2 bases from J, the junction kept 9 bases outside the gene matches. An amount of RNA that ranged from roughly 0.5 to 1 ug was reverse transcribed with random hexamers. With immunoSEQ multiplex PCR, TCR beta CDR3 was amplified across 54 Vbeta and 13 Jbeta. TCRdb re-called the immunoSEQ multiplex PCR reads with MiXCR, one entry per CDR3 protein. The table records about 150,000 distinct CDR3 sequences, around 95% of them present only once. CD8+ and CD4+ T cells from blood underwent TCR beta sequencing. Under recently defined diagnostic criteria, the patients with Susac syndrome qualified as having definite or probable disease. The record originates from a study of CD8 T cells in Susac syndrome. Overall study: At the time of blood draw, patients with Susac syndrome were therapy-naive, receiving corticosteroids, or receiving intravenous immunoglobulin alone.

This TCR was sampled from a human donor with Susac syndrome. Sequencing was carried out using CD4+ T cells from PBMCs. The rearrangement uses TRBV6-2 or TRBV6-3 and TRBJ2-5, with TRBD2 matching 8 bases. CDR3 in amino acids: CASTPGGALQETQYF. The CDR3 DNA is TGTGCCAGCACCCCGGGGGGGGCCCTACAAGAGACCCAGTACTTC.